This TCR beta chain was profiled in a study of T-cell reconstitution after alpha-beta-depleted transplantation in children (dated by TCRdb to the mid-2010s). For the wider study: T-cell immune reconstitution after TCRalphabeta/CD19-depleted allogeneic hematopoietic cell transplantation in children was quantitatively tracked in the study by means of TCR repertoire profiling.

Library construction relied on PCR. This sample was sequenced with an Illumina HiSeq 2500. To normalize quantification of the TCRbeta repertoire, the TCR libraries were built with molecular barcoding that relied on unique molecular identifiers. TCRdb redid the processing of the public reads, applying fastp at Q25 and MiXCR, and retained in-frame beta chains. Records with the same CDR3 protein are collapsed into one entry carrying the most frequent genes and DNA. Present in this sample are some 300,000 distinct CDR3 sequences, over 9.5% of which were seen just once. The ten largest account for less than 9% of the sample. The study at large found these results: The frequencies of hyperexpanded clones fell over the following months, and after one year, T-cell counts and TCRbeta diversity were mostly attributed to newly produced T cells. In some patients, the high TCRbeta diversity seen at day 60 was put down to recipient T cells and intrathymic progenitors that had survived conditioning. Apparently early alphabetaT-cell count recovery about two months after transplant reportedly relied on only several hundred rapidly expanded clones derived from non-depleted graft cells.

From V the trimming removes 6 bases and from J it removes 1 base, while the gene matches leave 0 bases of the junction unaccounted for. Sequences MGHDK (CDR1) and SYGVNS (CDR2) are obtained from the germline V gene. From the cysteine through the phenylalanine, the CDR3 covers 13 amino acids. Only the CDR3 portion is preserved as DNA: 39 bases, with reading frame beginning at the first base. In this sample, this clonotype turned up many times. This clone's antigen is unknown. One base away there is no much larger clone; base qualities are not given. The sample's treatment or condition label, decoded: allogeneic hematopoietic cell transplantation with graft depleted of TCRalphabeta T cells and CD19 B cells. The children who served as transplant recipients had been given grafts of TCRalphabeta/CD19-depleted allogeneic hematopoietic cells.

This chain joins TRBV25-1 to TRBJ2-4, and 7 bases in between align with TRBD1. The TCR sequence derives from a boy in the first two years of life with acute myeloid leukemia, due to receive a stem cell transplant. This specimen was PBMCs, taken before TCRalphabeta/CD19-depleted stem cell transplant. The DNA sequence follows: TGTGCCAGCAGGGACAGGGCCAAAAACATTCAGTACTTC. Its coded protein is CASRDRAKNIQYF.